These 5 T cell receptor beta chains came from one sample sequenced in a study of breast tumors, draining lymph nodes, adjacent tissues. Samples came from axillary lymph nodes draining the breast cancer. TCRdb analysed the multiplex PCR reads with MiXCR anew, one entry per CDR3 protein. Counted here are about 130,000 distinct CDR3 sequences, around 20% occurring once; the ten biggest clones make up 2.2%. The sequenced material came from axillary lymph node tissue. All receptors derive from a female donor with breast cancer. Some clones in this sample may be carry-over from other donors' samples.

Points on this clonotype: A much larger clone is a single base away; this may be a read error. The CDR3 DNA sequence: TGTGCCAGCAGTGTGATGGCAGGTACGCAGTATTTT. Translated, it gives CASSVMAGTQYF. V is TRBV28 and J is TRBJ2-3; D is unresolved. CDR1 and CDR2 from the germline V gene are MDHEN and SYDVKM. This CDR3 contains 12 residues. Trimming stripped 5 bases from V and 8 bases from J, with 11 bases between.

This clonotype was counted ten times or more. The V call is TRBV20-1, the J call TRBJ2-7; 10 bases line up with TRBD1. The CDR3 sequence is 13 residues long. The V segment lost 6 bases and the J segment 6 bases; nucleotides outside the gene matches: 8. CDR1 is DFQATT and CDR2 is SNEGSKA in the germline V gene (reference sequence). The CDR3 reads CSAPGTGVGEQYF. CDR3 DNA: TGCAGTGCCCCCGGGACAGGGGTTGGCGAGCAGTACTTC.

Ten or more counts support this clonotype. This chain joins TRBV20-1 and TRBJ2-7; the D is unclear. The CDR3 has 11 amino acids. Germline V lookup: CDR1 DFQATT, CDR2 SNEGSKA (reference sequence). The chain's CDR3 is CSGLSSYEQYF. The CDR3 DNA reads TGCAGCGGGCTCTCCTCCTACGAGCAGTACTTC.

This clonotype was picked up many times. The chain has TRBV9 and TRBJ2-5; the D call may be TRBD1 or TRBD2 (5 bases each). Germline CDR1 reads SGDLS; CDR2 reads YYNGEE. The CDR3 consists of 16 residues. The V gene lost 2 bases and the J gene lost 0 bases, with 14 bases spanning the gap. The CDR3 sequence: CASSVGVGLYQETQYF. Written as DNA, the CDR3 is TGTGCCAGCAGCGTGGGGGTTGGGTTGTACCAAGAGACCCAGTACTTC. The complete variable domain, with remaining parts taken from reference TRBV9 and TRBJ2-5, reads DSGVTQTPKHLITATGQRVTLRCSPRSGDLSVYWYQQSLDQGLQFLIQYYNGEERAKGNILERFSAQQFPDLHSELNLSSLELGDSALYFCASSVGVGLYQETQYFGPGTRLLVL.

There are many counts of this clonotype. The genes are TRBV7-6 and TRBJ2-5, with 9 bases fitting TRBD2. The germline V gene has CDR1 SGHVS and CDR2 FNYEAQ. This CDR3 contains 18 residues. With V trimmed by 1 base and J by 5 bases, 14 bases remained unmatched. The CDR3 sequence: CASSLGRGSGSVPETQYF. The CDR3 DNA reads as TGTGCCAGCAGCTTAGGAAGGGGTAGCGGGAGCGTCCCGGAGACCCAGTACTTC. The full variable domain, rest sourced from reference TRBV7-6 and TRBJ2-5, is GAGVSQSPRYKVTKRGQDVALRCDPISGHVSLYWYRQALGQGPEFLTYFNYEAQQDKSGLPNDRFSAERPEGSISTLTIQRTEQRDSAMYRCASSLGRGSGSVPETQYFGPGTRLLVL.